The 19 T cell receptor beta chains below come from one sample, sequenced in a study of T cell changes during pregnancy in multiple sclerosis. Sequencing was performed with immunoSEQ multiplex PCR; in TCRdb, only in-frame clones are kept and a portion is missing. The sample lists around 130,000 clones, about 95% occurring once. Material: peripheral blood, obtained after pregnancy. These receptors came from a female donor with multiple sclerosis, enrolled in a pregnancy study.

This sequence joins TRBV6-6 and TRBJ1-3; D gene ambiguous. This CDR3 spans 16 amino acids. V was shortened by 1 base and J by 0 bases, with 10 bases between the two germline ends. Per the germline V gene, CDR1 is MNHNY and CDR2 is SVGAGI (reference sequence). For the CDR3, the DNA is TGTGCCAGCAGTTACTTGAGGCCCTCCTCTGGAAACACCATATATTTT. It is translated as CASSYLRPSSGNTIYF.

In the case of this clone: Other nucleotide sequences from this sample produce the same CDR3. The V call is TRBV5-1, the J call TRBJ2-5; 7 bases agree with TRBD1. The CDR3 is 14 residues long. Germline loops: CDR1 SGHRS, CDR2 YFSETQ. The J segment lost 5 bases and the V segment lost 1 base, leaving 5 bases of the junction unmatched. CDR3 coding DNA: TGCGCCAGCAGCTTGCTCACAGGGGAGGAGACCCAGTACTTC. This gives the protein CASSLLTGEETQYF.

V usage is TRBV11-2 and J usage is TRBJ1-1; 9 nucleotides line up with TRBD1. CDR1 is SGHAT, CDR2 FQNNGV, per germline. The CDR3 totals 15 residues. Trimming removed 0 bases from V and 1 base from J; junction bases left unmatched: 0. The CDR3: CASSLEQGANTEAFF. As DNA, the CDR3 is TGTGCCAGCAGCTTAGAACAGGGGGCGAACACTGAAGCTTTCTTT.

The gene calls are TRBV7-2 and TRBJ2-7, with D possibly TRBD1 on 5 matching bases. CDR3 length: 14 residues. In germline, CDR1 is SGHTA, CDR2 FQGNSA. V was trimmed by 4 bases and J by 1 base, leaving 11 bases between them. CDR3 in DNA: TGTGCCAGCAGCTCCAATGCAGGGTCCTACGAGCAGTACTTC. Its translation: CASSSNAGSYEQYF.

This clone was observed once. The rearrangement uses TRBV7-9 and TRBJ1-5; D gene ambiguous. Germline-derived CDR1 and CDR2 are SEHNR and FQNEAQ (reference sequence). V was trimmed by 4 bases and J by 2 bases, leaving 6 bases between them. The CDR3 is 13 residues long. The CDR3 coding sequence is TGTGCCAGCAGCTCGGTGGGCAATCAGCCCCAGCATTTT. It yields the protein CASSSVGNQPQHF.

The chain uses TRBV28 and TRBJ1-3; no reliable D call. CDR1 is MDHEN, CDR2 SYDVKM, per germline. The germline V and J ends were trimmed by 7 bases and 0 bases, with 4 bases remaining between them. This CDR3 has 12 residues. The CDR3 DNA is TGTGCCAGCACTTACTCTGGAAACACCATATATTTT. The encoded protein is CASTYSGNTIYF.

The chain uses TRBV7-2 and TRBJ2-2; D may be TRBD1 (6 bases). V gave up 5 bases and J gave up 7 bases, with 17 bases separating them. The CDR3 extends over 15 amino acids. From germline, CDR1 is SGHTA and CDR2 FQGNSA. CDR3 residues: CASSEGTWGSGELFF. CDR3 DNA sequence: TGTGCCAGCAGCGAAGGGACATGGGGAAGCGGGGAGCTGTTTTTT.

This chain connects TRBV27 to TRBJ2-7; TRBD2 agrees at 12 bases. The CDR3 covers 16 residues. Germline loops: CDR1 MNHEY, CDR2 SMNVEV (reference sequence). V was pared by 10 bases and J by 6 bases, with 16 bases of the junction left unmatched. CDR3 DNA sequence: TGTGCCACCACAACTTTGACTAGCGGGAGTTGGGGCGAGCAGTACTTC. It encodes CATTTLTSGSWGEQYF.

This CDR3 reads CASSAGGQETQYF. CDR3 nucleotides: TGTGCCAGCAGCGCCGGCGGTCAAGAGACCCAGTACTTC. The chain joins TRBV7-2 to TRBJ2-5; unclear D gene. V lost 5 bases, J lost 2 bases, and 9 bases lay in between. Germline V lookup: CDR1 SGHTA, CDR2 FQGNSA. The CDR3 covers 13 residues.

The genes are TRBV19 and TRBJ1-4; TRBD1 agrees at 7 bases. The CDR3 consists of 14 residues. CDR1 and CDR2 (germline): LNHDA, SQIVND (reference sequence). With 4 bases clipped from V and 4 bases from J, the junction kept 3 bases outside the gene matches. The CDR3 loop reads CASSTWDSNEKLFF. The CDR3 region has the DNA TGTGCCAGTAGTACCTGGGACAGTAATGAAAAACTGTTTTTT.

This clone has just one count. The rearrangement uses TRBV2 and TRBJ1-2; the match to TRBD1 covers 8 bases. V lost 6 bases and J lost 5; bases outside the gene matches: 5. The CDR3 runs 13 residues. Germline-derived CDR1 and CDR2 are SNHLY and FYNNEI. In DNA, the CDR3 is TGTGCCAGCAGCGGGACAGGCAATTATGGCTACACCTTC. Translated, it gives CASSGTGNYGYTF.

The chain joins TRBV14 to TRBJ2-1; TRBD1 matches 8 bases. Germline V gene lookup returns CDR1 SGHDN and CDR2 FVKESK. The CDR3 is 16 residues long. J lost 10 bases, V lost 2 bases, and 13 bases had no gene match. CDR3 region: CASSQTQPDRAGEQFF. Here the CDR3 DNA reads TGTGCCAGCAGCCAAACCCAGCCGGACAGGGCAGGAGAGCAGTTCTTC.

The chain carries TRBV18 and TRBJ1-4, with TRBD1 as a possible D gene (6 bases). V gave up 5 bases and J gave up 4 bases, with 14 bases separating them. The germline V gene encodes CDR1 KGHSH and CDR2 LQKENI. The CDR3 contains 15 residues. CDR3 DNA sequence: TGTGCCAGCTCAAAGACAACAGGGAATAATGAAAAACTGTTTTTT. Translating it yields CASSKTTGNNEKLFF.

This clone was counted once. CDR3 sequence (DNA): TGTGCCAGCAGTTTCAGGATCCCAGATACGCAGTATTTT. Translation gives CASSFRIPDTQYF. The V and J genes are TRBV27 and TRBJ2-3, with D unclear. CDR1 and CDR2 from the germline V gene are MNHEY and SMNVEV (reference sequence). This CDR3 is built from 13 residues. V lost 3 bases and J lost 4, with 8 bases in between.

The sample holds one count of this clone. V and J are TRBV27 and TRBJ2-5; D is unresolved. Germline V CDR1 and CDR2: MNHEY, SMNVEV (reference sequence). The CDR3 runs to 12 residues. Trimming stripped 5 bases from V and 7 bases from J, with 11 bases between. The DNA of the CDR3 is TGTGCCAGCAGTCCGCAAAGAGGGACCCAGTACTTC. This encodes CASSPQRGTQYF.

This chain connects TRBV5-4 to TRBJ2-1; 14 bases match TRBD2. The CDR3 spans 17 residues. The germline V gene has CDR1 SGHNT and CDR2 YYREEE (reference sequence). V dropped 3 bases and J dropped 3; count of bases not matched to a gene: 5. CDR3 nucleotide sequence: TGTGCCAGCAGCTCCCTCGGGACTAGCGGGAGCTACAATGAGCAGTTCTTC. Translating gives CASSSLGTSGSYNEQFF.

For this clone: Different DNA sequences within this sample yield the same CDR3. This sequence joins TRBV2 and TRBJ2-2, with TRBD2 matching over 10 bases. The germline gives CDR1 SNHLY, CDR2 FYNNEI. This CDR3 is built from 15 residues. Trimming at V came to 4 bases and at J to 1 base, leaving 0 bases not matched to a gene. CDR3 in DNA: TGTGCCAGCAGTGGGACTAGCGGGAACACCGGGGAGCTGTTTTTT. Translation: CASSGTSGNTGELFF.

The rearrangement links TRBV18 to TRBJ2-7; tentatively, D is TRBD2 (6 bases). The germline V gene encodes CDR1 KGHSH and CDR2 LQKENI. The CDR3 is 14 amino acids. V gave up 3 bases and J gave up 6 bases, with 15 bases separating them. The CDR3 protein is CASSPRDWEGEQYF. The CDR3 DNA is TGTGCCAGCTCACCTCGGGACTGGGAAGGCGAGCAGTACTTC. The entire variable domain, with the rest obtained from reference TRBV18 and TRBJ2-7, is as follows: NAGVMQNPRHLVRRRGQEARLRCSPMKGHSHVYWYRQLPEEGLKFMVYLQKENIIDESGMPKERFSAEFPKEGPSILRIQQVVRGDSAAYFCASSPRDWEGEQYFGPGTRLTVT.

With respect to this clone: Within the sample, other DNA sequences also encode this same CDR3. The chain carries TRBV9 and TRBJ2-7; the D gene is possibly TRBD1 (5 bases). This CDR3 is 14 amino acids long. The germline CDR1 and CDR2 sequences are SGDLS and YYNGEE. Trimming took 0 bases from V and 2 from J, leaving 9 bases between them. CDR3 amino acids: CASSVGQGAYEQYF. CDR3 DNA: TGTGCCAGCAGCGTAGGGCAGGGCGCCTACGAGCAGTACTTC.